This T cell receptor beta chain appears in the sequencing data of a study of cytomegalovirus exposure and HLA in healthy donors. PCR amplification relied on 60 Vbeta primers (plus 13 Jbeta primers). The assay was immunoSEQ multiplex PCR, and TCRdb's table has in-frame clones only and misses some. Of about 150,000 clones listed, 75% to 90% are singletons. The clonotype originates from a woman aged 30 to 39 in good health and CMV-seronegative. Sequencing was done on a sample of PBMCs.

The CDR3 DNA reads as TGTGCCAGCAGCTTGGCCGGGAACGAGCAGTACTTC. Translation: CASSLAGNEQYF. J is TRBJ2-7 and V is TRBV11-2; tentative D call: TRBD2 (5 bases). Germline V gene data show CDR1 as SGHAT and CDR2 as FQNNGV. Trimming took off 3 bases at V and 5 bases at J, with 8 bases between the two ends. The CDR3 contains 12 residues.